Below are 16 T cell receptor beta chains sequenced from a single sample in a study of T cells after yellow fever vaccination. TCRdb fed the 5' RACE reads into MiXCR, producing one record per CDR3 protein. The sample yields more than 90,000 distinct CDR3 sequences, 8.4% seen once. Sequenced material: CD8+ T cells sorted from PBMCs, taken 45 days after the yellow fever booster vaccination. These receptors were obtained from a young man who received the YFV17D yellow fever vaccine.

This clonotype showed up many times. V is TRBV10-3 and J is TRBJ2-5; 7 bases line up with TRBD2. CDR1 is ENHRY, CDR2 SYGVKD, per germline. This CDR3 contains 14 residues. Trimming removed 8 bases from V and 4 bases from J; junction bases left unmatched: 10. CDR3 DNA: TGTGCCATCGATGAGCGGGAAGATGGAGAGACCCAGTACTTC. The encoded protein is CAIDEREDGETQYF.

This clonotype was seen only a few times. CDR3 in amino acids: CASSLTPSGQETQYF. The CDR3 nucleotides read TGTGCCAGCAGCTTAACCCCTTCGGGGCAAGAGACCCAGTACTTC. The chain is built from TRBV11-2 and TRBJ2-5, with D perhaps TRBD2 (5 bases). The length of the CDR3 is 15 residues. Trimming took off 2 bases at V and 2 bases at J, with 12 bases between the two ends. CDR1 and CDR2 (germline): SGHAT, FQNNGV.

About this clonotype itself: With a much larger clone just one base away, this may be a read error. The chain is built from TRBV12-3 or TRBV12-4 and TRBJ2-3; D gene uncertain. The CDR3 sequence is 13 residues long. CDR3 residues: CGSSLTNTDTQYF. CDR3 DNA sequence: TGTGGCAGCAGTCTAACTAACACAGATACGCAGTATTTT.

This clonotype was picked up many times. The J gene is TRBJ2-2, the V gene TRBV5-1, with 9 nucleotides matching TRBD2. Germline CDR1 reads SGHRS; CDR2 reads YFSETQ. J lost 1 base, V lost 5 bases, and 6 bases had no gene match. The CDR3 is 16 amino acids. The CDR3 loop reads CASSYIAGVNTGELFF. In DNA form, the CDR3 reads TGCGCCAGCAGTTATATAGCGGGAGTGAACACCGGGGAGCTGTTTTTT.

Regarding this clonotype: A read error is possible here, since a much larger clone lies one base away. The chain carries TRBV25-1 and TRBJ2-7; D call uncertain. Trimming stripped 4 bases from V and 0 bases from J, with 16 bases between. Germline V gene data show CDR1 as MGHDK and CDR2 as SYGVNS. This CDR3 comprises 16 residues. CDR3 nucleotides: TGTGCCAGCAGTGGATATAAGGAAGCCCTCTCCTACGAGCAGTACTTC. Protein: CASSGYKEALSYEQYF.

The sample holds many counts of this clonotype. The J gene is TRBJ2-7, the V gene TRBV6-5; TRBD2 might be the D (6 bases). This CDR3 is 14 amino acids long. Between the trimmed V and J ends, which lost 5 bases and 3 bases, there was a span of 14 bases. CDR1 and CDR2 from the germline V gene are MNHEY and SVGAGI. Here the CDR3 DNA reads TGTGCCAGCAGTCCGGGAGATTCTAACTACGAGCAGTACTTC. This translates into CASSPGDSNYEQYF.

This clonotype was recorded many times. The chain carries TRBV28 and TRBJ2-3; no firm D call. Germline-derived CDR1 and CDR2 are MDHEN and SYDVKM. This CDR3 comprises 14 residues. V shed 5 bases and J shed 6 bases, with 15 bases lying between them. The CDR3 bases are TGTGCCAGCAGTCCCGTGAAGCTTGGGGATACGCAGTATTTT. This gives the protein CASSPVKLGDTQYF.

This clonotype was recorded many times. The chain recombines TRBV28 with TRBJ2-7; possibly TRBD1 or TRBD2 for D (5 bases each). The CDR3 is 16 residues long. Germline CDR1 reads MDHEN; CDR2 reads SYDVKM. V gave up 8 bases and J gave up 1 base, with 21 bases separating them. In DNA, the CDR3 is TGTGCCAGCGGTCTCCACAACGGGGCCTTATCCTACGAGCAGTACTTC. This sequence encodes CASGLHNGALSYEQYF.

The rearrangement links TRBV9 to TRBJ2-1; 8 bases align to TRBD1. There are 15 residues in the CDR3. Germline assignment: CDR1 SGDLS and CDR2 YYNGEE. V gave up 4 bases and J gave up 5 bases; unmatched junction bases: 8. CDR3 coding DNA: TGTGCCAGCAGCTTAACAGGGGGTCGCAACAATGAGCAGTTCTTC. Amino acids: CASSLTGGRNNEQFF.

This clonotype was seen repeatedly, ten times or more. The CDR3 DNA sequence: TGTGCCAGCAGCTACAGGGGGGGAGAGACCCAGTACTTC. Amino acid sequence: CASSYRGGETQYF. The chain joins TRBV6-5 to TRBJ2-5; D possibly corresponds to TRBD1 (8 bases). The CDR3 contains 13 residues. The V gene lost 6 bases and the J gene lost 4 bases, with 12 bases spanning the gap. The germline V gene has CDR1 MNHEY and CDR2 SVGAGI.

This clonotype was observed at least ten times. V gene TRBV7-6 combines with J gene TRBJ1-5; no reliable D call. Germline V CDR1 and CDR2: SGHVS, FNYEAQ. This CDR3 has 13 residues. The V end lost 1 base, the J end lost 9 bases, and 10 bases lay between the germline ends. CDR3 loop: CASSLGPKAPQHF. The CDR3 nucleotides are TGTGCCAGCAGCTTAGGCCCGAAGGCGCCCCAGCATTTT. Drawing the rest from reference TRBV7-6 and TRBJ1-5, the complete variable domain is GAGVSQSPRYKVTKRGQDVALRCDPISGHVSLYWYRQALGQGPEFLTYFNYEAQQDKSGLPNDRFSAERPEGSISTLTIQRTEQRDSAMYRCASSLGPKAPQHFGDGTRLSIL.

The chain employs TRBV28 and TRBJ2-5, with D tentatively TRBD2 (5 bases). The ends were cut back, 5 bases at V and 5 bases at J, with 15 bases in the middle. There are 14 residues in the CDR3. Germline V gene data show CDR1 as MDHEN and CDR2 as SYDVKM. The CDR3 loop is CASSRIGDYETQYF. CDR3 coding DNA: TGTGCCAGCAGTCGTATCGGGGATTACGAGACCCAGTACTTC.

The rearrangement links TRBV27 to TRBJ2-7; 9 bases are a match to TRBD2. Germline trimming cut 4 bases from V and 4 bases from J; bases unmatched to any gene: 8. The CDR3 totals 15 residues. Germline CDR1 reads MNHEY; CDR2 reads SMNVEV (reference sequence). This CDR3 is CASSSRRLAEYEQYF. The CDR3 DNA sequence: TGTGCCAGCAGTTCGAGACGACTAGCGGAATACGAGCAGTACTTC.

This clonotype was recorded at least ten times. The CDR3 spells CASSQLAAPYNEQFF. DNA for the CDR3: TGTGCCAGCAGCCAACTAGCGGCCCCCTACAATGAGCAGTTCTTC. This rearrangement joins TRBV4-2 to TRBJ2-1; 7 bases line up with TRBD2. The CDR3 sequence is 15 residues long. The V and J ends lost 2 bases and 2 bases, in that order; junction bases with no gene match: 3. In germline, CDR1 is LGHNA, CDR2 YNFKEQ.

Many counts were recorded for this clonotype. The chain joins TRBV6-1 to TRBJ1-3; no clear D gene. There are 15 residues in the CDR3. Germline loops: CDR1 MNHNS, CDR2 SASEGT. Trimming removed 5 bases at V and 4 bases at J, with 15 bases between. CDR3 DNA sequence: TGTGCCAGCAGTATTGGGCATTTACTCGGAAACACCATATATTTT. Amino acid sequence: CASSIGHLLGNTIYF.

This clonotype has more than one count but fewer than ten. The V and J genes are TRBV5-1 and TRBJ1-1; D call uncertain. Trimming pared 0 bases from V and 2 bases from J, leaving 5 bases between. CDR1 SGHRS and CDR2 YFSETQ come from the germline V gene. There are 13 residues in the CDR3. The CDR3 is CASSLASNTEAFF. The CDR3, as DNA: TGCGCCAGCAGCTTGGCGTCAAACACTGAAGCTTTCTTT.